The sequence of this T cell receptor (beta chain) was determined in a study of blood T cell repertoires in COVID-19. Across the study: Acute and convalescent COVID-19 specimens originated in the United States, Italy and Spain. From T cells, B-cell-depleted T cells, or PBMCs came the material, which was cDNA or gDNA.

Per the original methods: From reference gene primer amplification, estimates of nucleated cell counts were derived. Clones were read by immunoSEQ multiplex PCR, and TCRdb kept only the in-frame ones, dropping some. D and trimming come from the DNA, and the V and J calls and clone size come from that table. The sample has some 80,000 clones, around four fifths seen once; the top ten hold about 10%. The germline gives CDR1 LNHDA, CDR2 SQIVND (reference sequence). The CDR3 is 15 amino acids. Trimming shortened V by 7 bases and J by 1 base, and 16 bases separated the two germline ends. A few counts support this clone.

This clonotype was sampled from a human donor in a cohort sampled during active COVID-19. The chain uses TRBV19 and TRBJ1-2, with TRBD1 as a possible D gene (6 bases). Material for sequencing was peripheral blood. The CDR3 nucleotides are TGTGCCAGTACCCTGAGGGGGTCTCTTAACTATGGCTACACCTTC. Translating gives CASTLRGSLNYGYTF.